Sequencing of this T cell receptor (beta chain) was carried out in a study of blood T cell repertoires in COVID-19. Study in general: COVID-19 samples from acute and convalescent phases originated in the United States, Italy and Spain. T cells, B-cell-depleted T cells, or PBMCs provided the cDNA or gDNA that served as material.

A remark on this clone: At one boundary the junction diverges from the germline segment, which might be a read error.

A Seattle source enrolled patients during active infection and followed them longitudinally. The CDR3 runs 13 residues. Germline assignment: CDR1 MDHEN and CDR2 SYDVKM. Authors' processing steps: Reference gene primer amplification yielded estimated nucleated cell counts. Profiled with immunoSEQ multiplex PCR; TCRdb holds only in-frame clones, not every one. V and J calls plus clone size are reproduced from that table; the DNA served to infer D and trimming. This sample carries 200,000 to 300,000 clones, around 87% of them seen once, and the ten largest clones take roughly 4.9%. The sequencing input was peripheral blood. The chain has TRBV28 and TRBJ1-2, with D possibly TRBD1 on 5 matching bases. This TCR was recovered from a woman aged 55-75 years with COVID-19, enrolled during active disease. The CDR3 here is CASMGRANYGCTF. Here the CDR3 DNA reads TGTGCCAGCATGGGCAGGGCGAACTATGGCTGCACCTTC.